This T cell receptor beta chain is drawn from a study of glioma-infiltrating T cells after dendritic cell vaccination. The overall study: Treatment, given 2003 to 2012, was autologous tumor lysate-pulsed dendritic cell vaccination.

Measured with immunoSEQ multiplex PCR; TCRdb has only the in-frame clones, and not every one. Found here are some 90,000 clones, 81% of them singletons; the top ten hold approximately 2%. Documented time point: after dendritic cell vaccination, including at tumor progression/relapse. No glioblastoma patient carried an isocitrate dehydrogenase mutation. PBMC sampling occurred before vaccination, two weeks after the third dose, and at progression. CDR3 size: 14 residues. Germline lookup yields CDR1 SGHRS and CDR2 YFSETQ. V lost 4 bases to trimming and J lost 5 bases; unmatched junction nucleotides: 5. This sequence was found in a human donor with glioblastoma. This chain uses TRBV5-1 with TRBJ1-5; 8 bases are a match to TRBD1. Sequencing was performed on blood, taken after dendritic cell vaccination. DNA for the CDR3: TGCGCCAGCAGCGCCTCGGGACAGGATCAGCCCCAGCATTTT. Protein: CASSASGQDQPQHF.